This T cell receptor beta chain was documented in a study of shared clonotypes between healthy human individuals (dated by TCRdb to the early 2020s). Looking at the study overall: The cohort comprised a couple of women and a few men aged 18 to 49 years. Per donor, three plates each were used for CD4 naive and CD4 memory, two for CD8 naive, and one for CD8 memory. The study deeply sequenced blood TCR repertoires of about 5 healthy adults to estimate repertoire size and the extent of clonotype sharing between individuals. To increase sequencing depth and limit assay-specific biases, TCR repertoire library preparation and sequencing were carried out by different laboratories using diverse techniques. Each donor's leukapheresis produced roughly between about 0.85 and 10 billion PBMCs.

From a lookup of the germline V gene, CDR1 and CDR2 are SGHTA and FQGTGA. The CDR3 sequence holds 14 residues, the cysteine and phenylalanine included. Just CDR3 DNA is preserved here, 42 bases in frame from base 1. V is pared back by 4 bases and J by 4 bases, with 12 bases lying between the germline termini. Healthy HIV-negative adults with no recently reported acute infections or vaccinations were included as donors. Every donor was a Caucasian adult residing in Nashville, Tennessee, USA. Magnetic negative selection was used to enrich CD4+ T cells, after which naive cells were positively selected on CD45RA and the negative fraction became the memory subset. After blood collection by leukapheresis, PBMCs were isolated using Ficoll-Histopaque density gradient centrifugation and then cryopreserved in the vapor phase of liquid nitrogen. Analytical flow cytometry was used to check the purity and quantity of each magnetically sorted T cell population. Genomic DNA was isolated from each sorted fraction and quantified by UV absorbance on a Nanodrop 2000c.

Here is what the overall study found, with its caveats: Because the study included a small number of donors, the genetic and exposure-history diversity represented was limited. Incomplete sequencing was indicated by rarefaction of sorted-subset datasets, despite the large sequencing depth. Naive subsets generally had larger estimated clonotype richness than memory subsets. Sampling was limited to blood, and TCR repertoires in tissue likely differ from TCR repertoires in blood. Higher generation probabilities were observed for clonotypes shared by all four sorted-subset donors than for non-shared clonotypes. Roughly 5.2% of naive CD4, 3.5% of naive CD8, about 2.4% of memory CD4, and less than 0.45% of memory CD8 clonotypes were shared across several donors. Pairwise subsampling led to the expectation that sequencing depth would affect the degree of clonotype sharing among donors.

TCR CDR3 regions were amplified from genomic DNA by multiplex PCR using the deep immunoSEQ assay. For each cell subset, the extracted genomic DNA was distributed evenly across all wells of several immunoSEQ 96-well plates, and each plate served as one replicate. Each replicate PCR for sorted subsets received about 0.2 ug genomic DNA, equal to 28,000 or so T cell genomes. Purified libraries were quantified with a Qubit 3.0 fluorometer, sized on a Bioanalyzer 2100, and re-quantified with the KAPA Library Quantification kit. Every immunoSEQ 96-well plate was sequenced on a separate single-read 150-cycle Illumina NextSeq 550 flow cell. Under the source paper's analysis protocol: Because only junctional sequences without quality scores were contained in the immunoSEQ output, filtering matching that applied to full-length reads could not be performed. Sequences were annotated with PyIR, a Python wrapper for IgBLAST v1.9, using IMGT germline references to assign V/J genes and CDR3. Any read was removed if the V/J assignment was weak (E-value above 1e-6), the CDR3 was missing, or the read contained stop codons, out-of-frame junctions, or ambiguous translated residues. V3J clonotypes were defined as sequences sharing an identical inferred V gene, J gene, and CDR3 amino acid sequence. To compute the percentage overlap between repertoires, the number of shared unique clonotypes was divided by the size of the smaller repertoire. Three approaches were used to assess repertoire richness: RTK rarefaction, the Chao1 estimator, and Recon v2.1 estimates of unobserved clonotypes. Generation probabilities for all TCRbeta clonotypes obtained by the gDNA method from several donors were computed using OLGA. TCRdb obtained this table from immuneACCESS and retained in-frame rearrangements with V and J assigned. These tables miss some clones; where compared with another copy, unresolved V genes account for less than half of the shortfall, and the remainder is unexplained. V and J calls and clone size follow that table, whereas D and trimming were derived from the DNA. The sample table contains hundreds of thousands of clones; only one count was recorded for approximately 73% of them. The ten largest clones capture 1.5% to 2% of the sample.

Regarding this clone: The antigen this receptor binds is unknown. No base-level quality is on record; no much larger clone is a single base apart.

The clonotype originates from a woman under 40 in good health. The chain uses TRBV7-3 and TRBJ2-3, with the D segment possibly TRBD1 or TRBD2, each aligning over 5 bases. What was sequenced was memory CD4+ T cells sorted from blood. Interpreted using the paper, the cell subset or site label stands for: CD45RA-negative fraction. CDR3 region: CASSSGSGADTQYF. The DNA sequence reads TGTGCCAGCAGCTCAGGGAGCGGAGCAGATACGCAGTATTTT.